Sequencing of this TCR beta chain was carried out in a study of technical replicates of blood from a handful of donors. Assay: immunoSEQ multiplex PCR; the TCRdb copy retains only in-frame clones and omits some. This repertoire shows about 76,000 clones, 85% to 95% found once; its top ten account for 0.3% to 0.45%. Germline lookup yields CDR1 LGHNA and CDR2 YNFKEQ. With V trimmed by 0 bases and J by 7 bases, 8 bases remained unmatched. This CDR3 is 18 amino acids long. This TCR was sampled from a human donor in good health. The V call is TRBV4-2, the J call TRBJ2-3, with 15 bases lining up with TRBD2. Sequencing was performed on T cells isolated from PBMCs. CDR3 amino acids: CASSQERGTSGRLNTQYF. CDR3 DNA: TGTGCCAGCAGCCAAGAAAGGGGGACTAGCGGGAGGTTGAATACGCAGTATTTT.